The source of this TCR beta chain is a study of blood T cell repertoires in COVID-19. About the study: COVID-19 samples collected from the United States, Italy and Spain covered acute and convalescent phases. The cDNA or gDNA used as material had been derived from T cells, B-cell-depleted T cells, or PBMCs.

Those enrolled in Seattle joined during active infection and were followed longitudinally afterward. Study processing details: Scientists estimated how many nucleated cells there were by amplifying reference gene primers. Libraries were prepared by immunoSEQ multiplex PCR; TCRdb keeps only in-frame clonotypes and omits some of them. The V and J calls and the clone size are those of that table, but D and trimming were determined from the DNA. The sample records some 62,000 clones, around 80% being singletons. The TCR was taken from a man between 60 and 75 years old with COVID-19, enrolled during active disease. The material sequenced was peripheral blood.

The CDR3 nucleotides read TGTGCCAGCAGCTTAACCCCACGGGACAGAGTTGGCTACACCTTC. It encodes CASSLTPRDRVGYTF. The chain combines TRBV7-3 with TRBJ1-2, with 7 nucleotides matching TRBD1. CDR1 and CDR2 (germline): SGHTA, FQGTGA. The CDR3 extends over 15 amino acids. Trimming cost V 0 bases and J 7 bases; bases outside gene matches: 8.